One T cell receptor (beta chain) is described in this entry. Its antigen is not identified. The data stem from a study of shared clonotypes between healthy human individuals. Notes on the study in general: Clonotype sharing among the donors was expected to vary with sequencing depth. Despite large depth, sorted-subset datasets appeared incompletely sequenced. Among the subsets, naive ones generally showed larger estimated richness than memory ones.

Method: immunoSEQ multiplex PCR; TCRdb's copy keeps in-frame clones and lacks some. The table lists roughly 600,000 clones, roughly 98% of them singletons. Positively selected for CCR7, the CD45RO-negative cells used as naive CD8 cells excluded terminally differentiated effector memory CD45RA+ cells. This receptor was identified in a man aged 25 to 45 in good health. Sequencing was performed on naive CD8+ T cells sorted from blood.

CDR3: CASSVGTSGHNEQFF. CDR3 bases: TGTGCCAGCAGCGTAGGTACTAGCGGCCACAATGAGCAGTTCTTC. The chain couples TRBV9 to TRBJ2-1; 8 bases align to TRBD2. CDR3 length equals 15 residues. Trimming removed 0 bases from V and 5 bases from J; junction bases left unmatched: 4. The germline gives CDR1 SGDLS, CDR2 YYNGEE.